A single sample is the source of the 17 T cell receptor beta chains below, sequenced in a study of T-cell reconstitution after alpha-beta-depleted transplantation in children. As it was prepared, the TCRbeta library received unique molecular identifiers. TCRdb re-called the PCR reads through MiXCR, storing one row per CDR3 protein. The sample contains 110,000 or so distinct CDR3 sequences, roughly 6.1% of which appear only once. The sequenced sample was PBMCs, mostly from graft donor cells, obtained 360 days after TCRalphabeta/CD19-depleted stem cell transplant. These receptors were collected from a male patient between 2 and 10 years old who had a stem cell transplant for acute lymphoblastic leukemia, so the T cells may come from the graft donor.

This clonotype occurred many times. V usage is TRBV4-3 and J usage is TRBJ2-1; D is perhaps TRBD1 (6 bases). Trimming left V 0 bases short and J 2 bases short, with 11 bases between. Germline V gene data show CDR1 as LGHNA and CDR2 as YSLEER. CDR3 size: 16 residues. CDR3 amino acids: CASSQEQGRAYNEQFF. Written as DNA, the CDR3 is TGCGCCAGCAGCCAAGAACAGGGAAGGGCCTACAATGAGCAGTTCTTC.

This clonotype was found a few times. The rearrangement joins TRBV7-7 to TRBJ2-3, with D possibly TRBD1 on 6 matching bases. CDR3 length equals 15 residues. Trimming removed 0 bases from V and 5 bases from J, with 12 bases in between. The germline gives CDR1 SSHAT, CDR2 FNYEAQ (reference sequence). The CDR3 bases are TGTGCCAGCAGCTTAGCACAGGGACAAATAGATACGCAGTATTTT. It is translated as CASSLAQGQIDTQYF.

The chain uses TRBV28 and TRBJ2-7; D may be TRBD1 (5 bases). The V gene's germline CDR1 is MDHEN and CDR2 SYDVKM. Trimming shortened V by 3 bases and J by 3 bases, and 12 bases separated the two germline ends. The CDR3 is 14 amino acids. The CDR3 spells CASSFSWGHYEQYF. As DNA, the CDR3 is TGTGCCAGCAGTTTCTCCTGGGGCCACTACGAGCAGTACTTC.

This clonotype showed up just a few times. This chain connects TRBV28 to TRBJ2-3, with D possibly TRBD1 on 5 matching bases. The CDR3 length is 14 residues. The ends were cut back, 8 bases at V and 2 bases at J, with 14 bases in the middle. Germline V CDR1 and CDR2: MDHEN, SYDVKM. CDR3 amino acids: CASGALYYTDTQYF. The CDR3 DNA follows: TGTGCCAGCGGGGCCCTTTACTACACAGATACGCAGTATTTT.

This CDR3 is CARSPGLHCEQYF. The CDR3 coding sequence is TGTGCCAGGAGCCCTGGGCTACACTGCGAGCAGTACTTC. The V gene is TRBV5-3, the J gene TRBJ2-7; D is unresolved. TRBV5-3 is an ORF; its function is uncertain. V was shortened by 8 bases and J by 6 bases, with 18 bases between the two germline ends. The CDR3 consists of 13 residues.

Only a few counts were recorded for this clonotype. The chain joins TRBV20-1 to TRBJ2-7, with 7 bases lining up with TRBD2. The J segment lost 7 bases and the V segment lost 0 bases, leaving 6 bases of the junction unmatched. Germline V lookup: CDR1 DFQATT, CDR2 SNEGSKA (reference sequence). This CDR3 has 13 residues. CDR3 in amino acids: CSAREASGREQYF. The CDR3 coding sequence is TGCAGTGCTAGAGAAGCTAGCGGCCGGGAGCAGTACTTC.

In its sample, this clonotype was seen a few times. The chain has TRBV6-4 and TRBJ2-1; D remains unclear. Germline CDR1 is MRHNA and CDR2 is SNTAGT. V dropped 0 bases and J dropped 9 bases, with 9 bases sitting between them. This CDR3 spans 13 amino acids. The CDR3 spells CASSDSRFGEQFF. For the CDR3, the DNA is TGTGCCAGCAGTGACTCGAGGTTTGGTGAGCAGTTCTTC.

Many counts were recorded for this clonotype. This sequence joins TRBV9 and TRBJ2-7; D ambiguous. Trimming took off 4 bases at V and 2 bases at J, with 7 bases between the two ends. The CDR3 consists of 12 residues. Germline assignment: CDR1 SGDLS and CDR2 YYNGEE. The DNA for the CDR3 is TGTGCCAGCAGCAGCTCTGCCTACGAGCAGTACTTC. Its protein product is CASSSSAYEQYF.

The V and J genes are TRBV6-2 or TRBV6-3 and TRBJ2-7; 7 nucleotides agree with TRBD2. Looked up from germline, CDR1 is MNHEY and CDR2 is SVGEGT. This CDR3 has 13 residues. V lost 6 bases and J lost 0; bases outside the gene matches: 2. Here the CDR3 reads CASSGGSSYEQYF. In nucleotides, the CDR3 is TGTGCCAGCAGCGGGGGGAGCTCCTACGAGCAGTACTTC.

This clonotype was seen repeatedly, ten times or more. The rearrangement uses TRBV5-6 and TRBJ2-7, with 11 bases lining up with TRBD1. The CDR3 length is 12 residues. Germline V gene lookup returns CDR1 SGHDT and CDR2 YYEEEE. After removal of 3 bases from V and 13 bases from J, the junction contained 6 bases not matched to a gene. CDR3 nucleotide sequence: TGTGCCAGCAGCTGGACAGGGGGCGTGAAATACTTC. Residues: CASSWTGGVKYF. Full variable domain (rest looked up from reference TRBV5-6 and TRBJ2-7): DAGVTQSPTHLIKTRGQQVTLRCSPKSGHDTVSWYQQALGQGPQFIFQYYEEEERQRGNFPDRFSGHQFPNYSSELNVNALLLGDSALYLCASSWTGGVKYFGPGTRLTVT.

This clonotype was observed many times. The chain employs TRBV29-1 and TRBJ2-1; possibly TRBD1 or TRBD2 for D (5 bases each). The CDR3 sequence is 9 residues long. V lost 7 bases, J lost 9 bases, and 7 bases lay in between. Germline lookup yields CDR1 SQVTM and CDR2 ANQGSEA. The CDR3 reads CSGGREQFF. DNA of the CDR3: TGCAGCGGGGGACGTGAGCAGTTCTTC.

This clonotype was counted a few times. The junction and the germline gene differ at one end; a read error may be behind it. The chain uses TRBV2 and TRBJ2-3, with 9 bases aligning to TRBD2. This CDR3 contains 18 residues. Germline assignment: CDR1 SNHLY and CDR2 FYNNEI. The DNA of the CDR3 is TGTACCAGCAGCGGGCCCCGACTAGCGGAGACTAGCACAGATACGCAGTATTTT. Its protein product is CTSSGPRLAETSTDTQYF.

A few counts support this clonotype. The chain joins TRBV7-3 to TRBJ2-3; 7 bases match TRBD1. CDR1 is SGHTA and CDR2 is FQGTGA in the germline V gene. V lost 6 bases and J lost 4; bases outside the gene matches: 13. The CDR3 is 16 amino acids. The CDR3 DNA reads TGTGCCAGCAGTCCTCTACAGGGGCCAGAGGCAGATACGCAGTATTTT. It yields the protein CASSPLQGPEADTQYF.

This clonotype appeared many times. The rearrangement uses TRBV9 and TRBJ2-5; D remains unclear. Germline CDR1 reads SGDLS; CDR2 reads YYNGEE. This CDR3 has 13 amino acids. With 0 bases removed from V and 5 bases from J, the gap between germline ends came to 8 bases. The CDR3 DNA reads as TGTGCCAGCAGCGTAGATAGGCGGGAGACCCAGTACTTC. Protein product: CASSVDRRETQYF.

There are a few counts of this clonotype. Written as DNA, the CDR3 is TGTGCCAGCAGCCCCCTGCGGGGTGACTACAATGAGCAGTTCTTC. Translation: CASSPLRGDYNEQFF. The V gene is TRBV13, the J gene TRBJ2-1, with D perhaps TRBD2 (6 bases). Trimming took 5 bases from V and 3 from J, leaving 14 bases between them. Germline V gene sequence: CDR1 PRHDT, CDR2 FYEKMQ (reference sequence). The CDR3 sequence is 15 residues long.

This chain uses TRBV18 with TRBJ2-7, with 8 nucleotides matching TRBD1. The germline V gene has CDR1 KGHSH and CDR2 LQKENI. V shed 3 bases and J 5 bases; nucleotides not matched to a gene: 9. This CDR3 has 15 residues. CDR3 DNA: TGTGCCAGCTCACCCAGGGGGCGTCCGGGGGACGAGCAGTACTTC. Translation: CASSPRGRPGDEQYF.

This clonotype was seen many times. V and J are TRBV27 and TRBJ1-6; a possible D gene is TRBD1 (6 bases). Germline V CDR1 and CDR2: MNHEY, SMNVEV (reference sequence). V gave up 5 bases and J gave up 1 base, with 15 bases separating them. The CDR3 loop spans 17 amino acids. In nucleotides, the CDR3 is TGTGCCAGCAGTACCCTAGGAACAGGGTCCTATAATTCACCCCTCCACTTT. It yields the protein CASSTLGTGSYNSPLHF.